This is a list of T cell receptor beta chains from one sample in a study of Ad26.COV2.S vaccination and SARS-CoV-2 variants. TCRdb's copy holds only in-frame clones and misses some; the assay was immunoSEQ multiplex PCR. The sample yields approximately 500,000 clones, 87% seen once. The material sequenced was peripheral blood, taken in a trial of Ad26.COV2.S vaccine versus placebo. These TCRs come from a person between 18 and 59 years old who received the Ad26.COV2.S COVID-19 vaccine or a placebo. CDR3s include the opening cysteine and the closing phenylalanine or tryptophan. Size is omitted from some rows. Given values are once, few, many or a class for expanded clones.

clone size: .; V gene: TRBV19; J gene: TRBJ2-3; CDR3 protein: CASSWGPEQYF
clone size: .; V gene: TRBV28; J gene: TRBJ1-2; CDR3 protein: CASSISGYGYTF
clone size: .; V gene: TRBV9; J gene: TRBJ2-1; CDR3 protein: CASSAPHMTGTGKPNEQFF
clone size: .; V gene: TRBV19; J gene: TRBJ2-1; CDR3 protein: CASSIPLSGSWYNEQFF
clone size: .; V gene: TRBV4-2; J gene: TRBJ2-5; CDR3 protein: CASSQEPPTGRALETQYF
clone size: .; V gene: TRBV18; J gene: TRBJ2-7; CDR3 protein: CASSHGQNYEQYF
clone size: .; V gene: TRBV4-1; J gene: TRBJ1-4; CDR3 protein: CASSQVGTANEKLFF
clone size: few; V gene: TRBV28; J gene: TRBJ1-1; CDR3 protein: CASSLSSLGAFF
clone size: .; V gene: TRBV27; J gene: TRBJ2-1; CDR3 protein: CASSLGGRARNEQFF
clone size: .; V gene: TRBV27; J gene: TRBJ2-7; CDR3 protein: CASSSTGGPVGEQYF
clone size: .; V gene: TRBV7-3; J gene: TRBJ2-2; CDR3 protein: CASSLFGQATGELFF
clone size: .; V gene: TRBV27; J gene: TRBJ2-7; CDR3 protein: CASSLGIGAGEQYF
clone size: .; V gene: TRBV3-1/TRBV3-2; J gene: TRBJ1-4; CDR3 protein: CASSHLDGRKEKLFF
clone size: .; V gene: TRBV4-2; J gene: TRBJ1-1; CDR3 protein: CASSQVMGGSETEAFF
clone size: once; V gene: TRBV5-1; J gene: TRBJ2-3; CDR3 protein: CASSLDLGGGNTQYF
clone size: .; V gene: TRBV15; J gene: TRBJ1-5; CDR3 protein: CATSRQRNQPQHF
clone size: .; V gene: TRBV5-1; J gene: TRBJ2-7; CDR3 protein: CASRLLDGRYEQYF
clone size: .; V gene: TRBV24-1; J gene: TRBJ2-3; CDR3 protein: CATSDVGTATTDTQYF
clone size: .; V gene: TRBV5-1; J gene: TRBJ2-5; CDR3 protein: CASSLGLAVKETQYF
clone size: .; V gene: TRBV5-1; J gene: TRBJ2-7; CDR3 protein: CASSLGREQYF
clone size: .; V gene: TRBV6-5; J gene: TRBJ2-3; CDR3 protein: CASRQTGLALRTQYF
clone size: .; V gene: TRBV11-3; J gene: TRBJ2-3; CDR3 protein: CASSAQTSGRATDTQYF
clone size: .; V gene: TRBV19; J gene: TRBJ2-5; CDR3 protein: CASSAGGQETQYF
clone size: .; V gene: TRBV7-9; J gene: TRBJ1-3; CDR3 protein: CASSTSSGSGNTIYF
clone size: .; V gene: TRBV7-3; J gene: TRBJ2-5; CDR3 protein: CASSLGGSGRGETQYF
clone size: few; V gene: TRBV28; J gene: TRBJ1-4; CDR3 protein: CASSLSGEGSEKLFF